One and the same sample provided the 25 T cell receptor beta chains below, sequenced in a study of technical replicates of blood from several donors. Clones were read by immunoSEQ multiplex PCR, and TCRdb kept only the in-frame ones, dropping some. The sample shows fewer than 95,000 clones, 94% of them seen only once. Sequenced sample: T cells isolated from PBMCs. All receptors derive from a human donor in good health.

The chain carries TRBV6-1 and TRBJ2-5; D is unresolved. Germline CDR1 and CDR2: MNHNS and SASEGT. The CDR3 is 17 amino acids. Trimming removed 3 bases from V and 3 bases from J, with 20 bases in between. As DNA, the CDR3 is TGTGCCAGCAGTGACCCGCCCGAAGCACTCAAAGAAGAGACCCAGTACTTC. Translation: CASSDPPEALKEETQYF.

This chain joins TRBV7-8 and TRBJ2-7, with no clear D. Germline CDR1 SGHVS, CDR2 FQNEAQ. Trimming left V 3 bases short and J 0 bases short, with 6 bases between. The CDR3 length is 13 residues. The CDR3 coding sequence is TGTGCCAGCAGCTTTGTCAGCTCCTACGAGCAGTACTTC. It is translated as CASSFVSSYEQYF.

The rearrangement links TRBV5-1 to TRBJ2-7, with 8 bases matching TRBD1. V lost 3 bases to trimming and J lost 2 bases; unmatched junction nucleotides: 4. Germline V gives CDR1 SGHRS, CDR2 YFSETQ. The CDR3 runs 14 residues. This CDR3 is CASSSPGQAYEQYF. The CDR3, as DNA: TGCGCCAGCAGCTCCCCGGGACAGGCCTACGAGCAGTACTTC.

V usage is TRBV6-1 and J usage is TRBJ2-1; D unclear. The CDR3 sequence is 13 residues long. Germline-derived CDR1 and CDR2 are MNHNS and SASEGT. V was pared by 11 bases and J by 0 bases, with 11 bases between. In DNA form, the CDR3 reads TGTGCCGCCCGGGTTAGCTCCTACAATGAGCAGTTCTTC. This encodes CAARVSSYNEQFF.

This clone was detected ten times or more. The CDR3 DNA sequence: TGTGCTAGTAGTGCAGCGGGAGTGAACGAGCAGTTCTTC. It encodes CASSAAGVNEQFF. The genes are TRBV12-5 and TRBJ2-1, with 8 nucleotides matching TRBD2. The CDR3 spans 13 residues. V shed 8 bases and J 10 bases; nucleotides not matched to a gene: 10. The germline V gene encodes CDR1 LGHNT and CDR2 FRNRAP.

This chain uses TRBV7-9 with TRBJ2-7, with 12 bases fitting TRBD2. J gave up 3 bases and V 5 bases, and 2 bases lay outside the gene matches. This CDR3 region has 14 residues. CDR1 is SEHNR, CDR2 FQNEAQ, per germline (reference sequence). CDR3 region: CASSPSGRVYEQYF. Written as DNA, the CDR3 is TGTGCCAGCAGCCCTAGCGGGAGGGTCTACGAGCAGTACTTC.

CDR3 nucleotides: TGTGCCTGGAGTTCGTTTACAGGGGCTTTCTACGAGCAGTACTTC. Protein: CAWSSFTGAFYEQYF. V gene TRBV30 combines with J gene TRBJ2-7; TRBD1 matches 7 bases. The germline V gene has CDR1 GTSNPN and CDR2 SVGIG (reference sequence). The trim removed 2 bases at V and 3 bases at J, leaving 10 bases unmatched. The CDR3 has 15 amino acids.

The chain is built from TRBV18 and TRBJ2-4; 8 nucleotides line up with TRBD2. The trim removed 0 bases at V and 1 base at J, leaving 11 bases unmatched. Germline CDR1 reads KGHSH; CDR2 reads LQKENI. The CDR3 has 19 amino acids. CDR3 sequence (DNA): TGTGCCAGCTCACCACCGGGACTAGGGACTTTGTCGGCCAAAAACATTCAGTACTTC. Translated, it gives CASSPPGLGTLSAKNIQYF.

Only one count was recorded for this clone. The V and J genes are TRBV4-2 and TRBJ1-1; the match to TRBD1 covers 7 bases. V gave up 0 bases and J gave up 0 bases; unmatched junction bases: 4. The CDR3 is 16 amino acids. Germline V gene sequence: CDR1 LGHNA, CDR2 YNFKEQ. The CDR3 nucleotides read TGTGCCAGCAGCCAAGATGGGGACAGCTTGAACACTGAAGCTTTCTTT. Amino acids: CASSQDGDSLNTEAFF.

The CDR3 region has the DNA TGCGCCAGCAGCTTGGGGGACAGCCAAAAACTGTTTTTT. Translated: CASSLGDSQKLFF. The rearrangement uses TRBV5-1 and TRBJ1-4, with 7 bases fitting TRBD1. This CDR3 has 13 residues. V lost 0 bases and J lost 9; bases outside the gene matches: 2. The germline V gene has CDR1 SGHRS and CDR2 YFSETQ.

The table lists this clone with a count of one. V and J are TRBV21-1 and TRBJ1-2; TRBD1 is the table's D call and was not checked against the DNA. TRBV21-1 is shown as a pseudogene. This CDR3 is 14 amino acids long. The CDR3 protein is CASSSGTGDYGYTF. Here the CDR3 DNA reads TGTGCCAGCAGCAGCGGGACAGGGGACTATGGCTACACCTTC.

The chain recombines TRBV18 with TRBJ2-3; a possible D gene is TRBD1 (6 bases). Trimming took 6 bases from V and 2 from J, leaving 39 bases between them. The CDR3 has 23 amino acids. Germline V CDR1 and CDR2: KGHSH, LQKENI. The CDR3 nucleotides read TGTGCCAGCTCCGTAGTCGTGTCCGGGCCCGGGACAAGGAAAAAGGGTATCACAGATACGCAGTATTTT. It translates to CASSVVVSGPGTRKKGITDTQYF.

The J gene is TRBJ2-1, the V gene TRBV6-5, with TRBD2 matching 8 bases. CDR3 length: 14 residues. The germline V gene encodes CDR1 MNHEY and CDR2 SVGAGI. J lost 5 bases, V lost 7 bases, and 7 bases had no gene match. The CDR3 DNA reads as TGTGCCAGCAACCCAGCGGGAGTAGACAATGAGCAGTTCTTC. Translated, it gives CASNPAGVDNEQFF.

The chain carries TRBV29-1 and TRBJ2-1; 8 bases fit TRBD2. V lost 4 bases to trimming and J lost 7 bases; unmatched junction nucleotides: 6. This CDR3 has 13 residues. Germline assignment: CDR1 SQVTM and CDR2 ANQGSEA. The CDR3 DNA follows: TGCAGCGTTGGGGGGACTAGTCGGAATGAGCAGTTCTTC. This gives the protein CSVGGTSRNEQFF.

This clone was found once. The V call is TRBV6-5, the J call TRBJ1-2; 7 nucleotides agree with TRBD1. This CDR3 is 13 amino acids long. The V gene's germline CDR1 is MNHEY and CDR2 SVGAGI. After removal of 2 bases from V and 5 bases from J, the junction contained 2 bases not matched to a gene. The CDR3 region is CASSYGTDYGYTF. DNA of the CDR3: TGTGCCAGCAGTTACGGGACAGATTATGGCTACACCTTC.

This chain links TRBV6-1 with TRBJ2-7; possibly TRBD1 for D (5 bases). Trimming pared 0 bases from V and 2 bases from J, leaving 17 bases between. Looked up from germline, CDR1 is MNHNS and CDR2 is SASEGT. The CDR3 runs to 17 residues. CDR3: CASSEALDSIDPYEQYF. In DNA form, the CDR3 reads TGTGCCAGCAGTGAAGCGCTAGACAGCATCGACCCCTACGAGCAGTACTTC.

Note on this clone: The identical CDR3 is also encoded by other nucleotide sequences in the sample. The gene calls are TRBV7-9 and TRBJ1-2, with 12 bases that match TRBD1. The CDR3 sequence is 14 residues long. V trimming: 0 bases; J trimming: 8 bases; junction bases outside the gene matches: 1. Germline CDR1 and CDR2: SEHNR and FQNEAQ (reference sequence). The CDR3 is CASSLAGTGGGYTF. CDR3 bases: TGTGCCAGCAGCTTAGCCGGGACAGGGGGCGGCTACACCTTC.

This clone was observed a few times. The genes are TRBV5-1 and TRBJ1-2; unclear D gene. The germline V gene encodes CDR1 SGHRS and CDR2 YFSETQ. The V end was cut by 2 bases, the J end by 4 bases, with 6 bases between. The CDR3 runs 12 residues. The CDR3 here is CASSFNSYGYTF. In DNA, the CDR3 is TGCGCCAGCAGCTTCAACAGCTATGGCTACACCTTC.

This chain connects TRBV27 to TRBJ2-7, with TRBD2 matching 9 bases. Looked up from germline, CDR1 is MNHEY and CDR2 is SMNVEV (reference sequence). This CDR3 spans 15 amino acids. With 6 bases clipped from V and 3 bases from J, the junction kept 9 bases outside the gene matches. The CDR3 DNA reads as TGTGCCAGCAGCTGGGGACTAGCTCCAGACTACGAGCAGTACTTC. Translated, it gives CASSWGLAPDYEQYF.

CDR3 residues: CASSDRPKGNSNQPQHF. CDR3 sequence (DNA): TGTGCCAGCAGTGATCGACCTAAGGGGAATAGCAATCAGCCCCAGCATTTT. The rearrangement joins TRBV6-1 to TRBJ1-5; D perhaps matches TRBD1 (5 bases). Per the germline V gene, CDR1 is MNHNS and CDR2 is SASEGT. The CDR3 length is 17 residues. V was pared by 3 bases and J by 0 bases, with 15 bases between.

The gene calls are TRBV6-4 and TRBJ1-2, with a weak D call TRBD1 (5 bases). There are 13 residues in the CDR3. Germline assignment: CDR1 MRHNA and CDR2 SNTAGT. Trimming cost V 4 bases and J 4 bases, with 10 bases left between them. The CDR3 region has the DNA TGTGCCAGCAGTGCCAGAAGGGGCTATGGCTACACCTTC. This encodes CASSARRGYGYTF.

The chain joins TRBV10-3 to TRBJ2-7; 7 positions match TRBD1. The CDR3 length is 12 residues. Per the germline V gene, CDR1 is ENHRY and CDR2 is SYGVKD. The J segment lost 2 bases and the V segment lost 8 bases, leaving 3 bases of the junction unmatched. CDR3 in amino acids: CAILTGTYEQYF. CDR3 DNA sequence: TGTGCCATCCTGACAGGGACCTACGAGCAGTACTTC.

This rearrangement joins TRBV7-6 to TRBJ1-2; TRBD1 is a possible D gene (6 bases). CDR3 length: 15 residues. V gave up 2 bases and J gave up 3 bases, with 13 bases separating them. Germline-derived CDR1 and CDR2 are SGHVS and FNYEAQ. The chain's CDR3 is CASSLLGGGDYGYTF. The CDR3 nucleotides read TGTGCCAGCAGCTTATTAGGTGGGGGCGACTATGGCTACACCTTC.

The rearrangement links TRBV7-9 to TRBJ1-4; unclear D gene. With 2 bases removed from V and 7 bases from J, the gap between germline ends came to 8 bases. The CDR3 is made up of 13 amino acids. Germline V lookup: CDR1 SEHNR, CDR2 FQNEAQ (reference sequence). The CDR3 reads CASSLHIGEKLFF. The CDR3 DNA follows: TGTGCCAGCAGCTTACATATCGGTGAAAAACTGTTTTTT.

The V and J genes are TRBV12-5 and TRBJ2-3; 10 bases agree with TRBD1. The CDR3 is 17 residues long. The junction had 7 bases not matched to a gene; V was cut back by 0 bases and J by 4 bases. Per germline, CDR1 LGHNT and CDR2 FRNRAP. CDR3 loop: CASGLVRTGGWSDTQYF. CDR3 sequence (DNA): TGTGCTAGTGGTTTGGTTAGGACAGGGGGATGGTCAGATACGCAGTATTTT.